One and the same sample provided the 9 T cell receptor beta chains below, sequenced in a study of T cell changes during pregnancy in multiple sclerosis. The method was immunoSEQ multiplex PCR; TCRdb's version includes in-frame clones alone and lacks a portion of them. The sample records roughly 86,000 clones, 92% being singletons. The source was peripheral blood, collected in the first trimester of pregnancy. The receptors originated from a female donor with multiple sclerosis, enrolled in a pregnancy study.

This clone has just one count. This CDR3 reads CASTPPGGADTEAFF. In DNA form, the CDR3 reads TGCGCCAGCACGCCGCCAGGGGGCGCTGATACTGAAGCTTTCTTT. The chain couples TRBV5-1 to TRBJ1-1; 8 positions match TRBD1. CDR1 is SGHRS and CDR2 is YFSETQ in the germline V gene. V lost 6 bases, J lost 5 bases, and 12 bases stayed unmatched. This CDR3 comprises 15 residues. The variable domain in full, completed from reference TRBV5-1 and TRBJ1-1, reads KAGVTQTPRYLIKTRGQQVTLSCSPISGHRSVSWYQQTPGQGLQFLFEYFSETQRNKGNFPGRFSGRQFSNSRSEMNVSTLELGDSALYLCASTPPGGADTEAFFGQGTRLTVV.

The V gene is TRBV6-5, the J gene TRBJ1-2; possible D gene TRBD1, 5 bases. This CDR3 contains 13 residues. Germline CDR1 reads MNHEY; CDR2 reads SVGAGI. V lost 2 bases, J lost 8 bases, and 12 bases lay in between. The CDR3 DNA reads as TGTGCCAGCAGTTACCGGCAGGGTGGAGGCTACACCTTC. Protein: CASSYRQGGGYTF.

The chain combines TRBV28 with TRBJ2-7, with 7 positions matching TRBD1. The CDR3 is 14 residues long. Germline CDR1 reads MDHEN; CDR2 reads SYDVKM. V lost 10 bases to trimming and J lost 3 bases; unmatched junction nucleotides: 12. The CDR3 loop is CAITSDRESYEQYF. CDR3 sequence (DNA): TGTGCCATAACTTCCGACAGGGAGAGCTACGAGCAGTACTTC.

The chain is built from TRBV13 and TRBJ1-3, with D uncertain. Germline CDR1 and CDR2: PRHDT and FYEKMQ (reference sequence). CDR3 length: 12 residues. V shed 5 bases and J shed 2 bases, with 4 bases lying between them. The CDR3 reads CASSPTGNTIYF. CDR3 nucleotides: TGTGCCAGCAGCCCCACTGGAAACACCATATATTTT.

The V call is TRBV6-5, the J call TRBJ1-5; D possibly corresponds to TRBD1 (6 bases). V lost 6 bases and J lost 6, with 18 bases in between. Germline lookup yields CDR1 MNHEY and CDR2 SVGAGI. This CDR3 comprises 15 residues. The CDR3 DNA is TGTGCCAGCAGACCCACTGGGGGCGCGGGTCAGCCCCAGCATTTT. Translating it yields CASRPTGGAGQPQHF.

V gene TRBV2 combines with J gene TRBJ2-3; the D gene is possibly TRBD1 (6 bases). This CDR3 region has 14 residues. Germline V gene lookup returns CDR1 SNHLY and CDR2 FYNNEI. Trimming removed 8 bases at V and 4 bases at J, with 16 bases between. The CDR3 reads CASERQAVSDTQYF. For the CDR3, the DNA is TGTGCCAGCGAGCGACAGGCAGTTTCAGATACGCAGTATTTT. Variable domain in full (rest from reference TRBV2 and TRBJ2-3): EPEVTQTPSHQVTQMGQEVILRCVPISNHLYFYWYRQILGQKVEFLVSFYNNEISEKSEIFDDQFSVERPDGSNFTLKIRSTKLEDSAMYFCASERQAVSDTQYFGPGTRLTVL.

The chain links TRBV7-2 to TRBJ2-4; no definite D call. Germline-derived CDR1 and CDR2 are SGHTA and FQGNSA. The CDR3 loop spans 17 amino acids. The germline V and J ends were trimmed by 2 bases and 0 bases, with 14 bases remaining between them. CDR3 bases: TGTGCCAGCAGCTTAAACCTACAGCTTCTAGCCAAAAACATTCAGTACTTC. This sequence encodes CASSLNLQLLAKNIQYF.

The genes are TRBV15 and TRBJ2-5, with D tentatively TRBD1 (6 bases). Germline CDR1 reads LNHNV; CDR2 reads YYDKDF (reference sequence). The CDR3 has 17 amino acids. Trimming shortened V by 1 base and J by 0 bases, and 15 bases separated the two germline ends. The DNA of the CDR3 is TGTGCCACCAGCAGAGGGGACATACAGGGATACCAAGAGACCCAGTACTTC. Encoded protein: CATSRGDIQGYQETQYF.

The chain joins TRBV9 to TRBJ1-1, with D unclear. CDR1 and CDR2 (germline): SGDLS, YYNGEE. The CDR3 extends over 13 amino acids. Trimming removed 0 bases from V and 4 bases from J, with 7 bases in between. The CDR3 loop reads CASSVGGITEAFF. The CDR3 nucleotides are TGTGCCAGCAGCGTAGGAGGAATCACTGAAGCTTTCTTT. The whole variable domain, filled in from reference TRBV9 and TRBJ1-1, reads DSGVTQTPKHLITATGQRVTLRCSPRSGDLSVYWYQQSLDQGLQFLIQYYNGEERAKGNILERFSAQQFPDLHSELNLSSLELGDSALYFCASSVGGITEAFFGQGTRLTVV.